A single sample gave rise to the 15 T cell receptor beta chains below, sequenced in a study of CD8 T cells in ankylosing spondylitis. TCRdb called the 5' RACE reads again in MiXCR, with one record for every CDR3 protein. There are some 200,000 distinct CDR3 sequences in the sample; 25% to 30% occur only once, and around 6.3% lies in the top ten. Sequencing was done on a sample of blood, either unsorted or a sorted T cell fraction (not recorded which). The receptor set was obtained from a male donor with ankylosing spondylitis or in good health (not recorded which).

This clonotype turned up a few times. The chain joins TRBV25-1 to TRBJ2-7; 9 bases are shared with TRBD2. This CDR3 contains 16 residues. Germline V lookup: CDR1 MGHDK, CDR2 SYGVNS. Trimming took 8 bases from V and 5 from J; bases not matched to a gene: 16. In nucleotides, the CDR3 is TGTGCCAGCGGAGTTGGCGGGAGGGCCAGATCCGACGAGCAGTACTTC. Its translation is CASGVGGRARSDEQYF.

This clonotype was seen many times. This chain links TRBV5-5 with TRBJ2-7, with D possibly being TRBD2 (7 bases). Germline CDR1 and CDR2: SGHKS and YYEKEE (reference sequence). The CDR3 totals 15 residues. Deletions cut 4 bases from V and 9 bases from J, with 23 bases between. The CDR3 bases are TGTGCCAGCAGCCTAGCTGGGGGGGCCGGTTTCGTGCAGTACTTC. The encoded protein is CASSLAGGAGFVQYF.

The chain combines TRBV10-3 with TRBJ1-2; weak D call: TRBD1 (5 bases). Looked up from germline, CDR1 is ENHRY and CDR2 is SYGVKD. V gave up 3 bases and J gave up 8 bases, with 13 bases separating them. The CDR3 contains 13 residues. The CDR3 spells CAISEMGLQGYTF. DNA for the CDR3: TGTGCCATCAGTGAAATGGGGCTCCAAGGCTACACCTTC.

In this sample, this clonotype turned up a few times. The genes are TRBV3-1 and TRBJ2-5, with D possibly TRBD1 on 6 matching bases. This CDR3 is built from 18 residues. Germline V lookup: CDR1 LGHDT, CDR2 YNNKEL (reference sequence). With 8 bases removed from V and 6 bases from J, the gap between germline ends came to 31 bases. CDR3 amino acids: CASGKTRSGAVGEQTQYF. The CDR3 bases are TGTGCCAGCGGCAAAACGAGGTCAGGGGCGGTAGGCGAACAGACCCAGTACTTC.

This clonotype was counted at least ten times. V and J are TRBV6-5 and TRBJ2-4; D gene ambiguous. CDR1 and CDR2 from the germline V gene are MNHEY and SVGAGI. The CDR3 runs to 19 residues. Trimming cost V 0 bases and J 2 bases, with 20 bases left between them. Written as DNA, the CDR3 is TGTGCCAGCAGTTACTCAATCCCGGCTACGAGTGGGCCCAAAAACATTCAGTACTTC. Translation: CASSYSIPATSGPKNIQYF.

This clonotype was seen a few times. The rearrangement joins TRBV9 to TRBJ1-1; no clear D. This CDR3 is built from 14 residues. V was cut by 0 bases and J by 1 base, with 7 bases left in between. Germline assignment: CDR1 SGDLS and CDR2 YYNGEE. CDR3 coding DNA: TGTGCCAGCAGCGTAGGTAGCGGGAACACTGAAGCTTTCTTT. Translated, it gives CASSVGSGNTEAFF.

CDR3 bases: TGTGCCAGCAGCCTCAGGGGACTAGCGGGAGGGCCCTCCGAGCAGTACTTC. Its translation: CASSLRGLAGGPSEQYF. The V gene is TRBV7-2, the J gene TRBJ2-7; 16 bases fit TRBD2. V gave up 5 bases and J gave up 6 bases; unmatched junction bases: 10. CDR1 and CDR2 from the germline V gene are SGHTA and FQGNSA. CDR3 size: 17 residues.

This clonotype was detected a few times. The V and J genes are TRBV20-1 and TRBJ2-1, with 12 bases matching TRBD2. The CDR3 sequence is 14 residues long. After removal of 3 bases from V and 8 bases from J, the junction contained 5 bases not matched to a gene. The germline V gene encodes CDR1 DFQATT and CDR2 SNEGSKA (reference sequence). Here the CDR3 reads CSARGLAGGDEQFF. The CDR3 DNA sequence: TGCAGTGCTAGGGGCCTAGCGGGAGGGGATGAGCAGTTCTTC.

This chain connects TRBV7-8 to TRBJ2-5; D gene uncertain. V lost 5 bases and J 7 bases, leaving 11 bases between the germline ends. CDR3 size: 12 residues. CDR1 is SGHVS and CDR2 is FQNEAQ in the germline V gene. The chain's CDR3 is CASSPQVGTQYF. CDR3 bases: TGTGCCAGCAGCCCCCAGGTGGGGACCCAGTACTTC.

The V and J genes are TRBV6-2 or TRBV6-3 and TRBJ2-2; 8 bases agree with TRBD2. The germline V gene encodes CDR1 MNHEY and CDR2 SVGEGT. The trim removed 6 bases at V and 6 bases at J, leaving 6 bases unmatched. The CDR3 has 14 amino acids. The CDR3 loop reads CASSRGLVSGELFF. The CDR3 DNA reads as TGTGCCAGCAGCCGGGGACTAGTTTCCGGGGAGCTGTTTTTT.

About this clonotype itself: Being one base from a much bigger clone, this may be a read error. This chain uses TRBV7-2 with TRBJ2-1; 10 bases are shared with TRBD2. Germline CDR1 and CDR2: SGHTA and FQGNSA. This CDR3 contains 13 residues. This CDR3 is CASTVSGRAEQIF. For the CDR3, the DNA is TGTGCCAGCACCGTGAGCGGGAGGGCTGAGCAGATCTTC.

The chain recombines TRBV6-1 with TRBJ1-5; tentative D call: TRBD1 (6 bases). Germline assignment: CDR1 MNHNS and CDR2 SASEGT. The V end lost 5 bases, the J end lost 0 bases, and 11 bases lay between the germline ends. The CDR3 extends over 15 amino acids. The CDR3 loop is CASSRGAYSNQPQHF. The CDR3 DNA reads as TGTGCCAGCAGTCGGGGGGCTTATAGCAATCAGCCCCAGCATTTT.

This clonotype was observed many times. This chain connects TRBV20-1 to TRBJ1-2; D perhaps matches TRBD1 (5 bases). Trimming stripped 3 bases from V and 8 bases from J, with 16 bases between. In germline, CDR1 is DFQATT, CDR2 SNEGSKA (reference sequence). This CDR3 spans 13 amino acids. The CDR3 loop is CSARAGTKDGYTF. The CDR3 coding sequence is TGCAGTGCTAGGGCCGGGACGAAGGACGGCTACACCTTC.

The rearrangement joins TRBV15 to TRBJ2-2; D gene uncertain. The CDR3 has 14 amino acids. The V and J ends lost 5 bases and 4 bases respectively, with 11 bases between them. In germline, CDR1 is LNHNV, CDR2 YYDKDF (reference sequence). The CDR3 DNA reads TGTGCCACCAGCTGGGCAGTCGGCACCGGGGAGCTGTTTTTT. Residues: CATSWAVGTGELFF.

The rearrangement links TRBV20-1 to TRBJ1-1; TRBD1 matches 7 bases. The CDR3 has 14 residues. The V segment lost 6 bases and the J segment 7 bases; nucleotides outside the gene matches: 14. CDR1 and CDR2 from the germline V gene are DFQATT and SNEGSKA (reference sequence). For the CDR3, the DNA is TGCAGTGCGACCGTCGGACAGGAGCGGGTTGAAGCTTTCTTT. Translating gives CSATVGQERVEAFF.